This T cell receptor beta chain was obtained from a study of CD8 T cells in Susac syndrome. CD8+ and CD4+ T cells from blood underwent TCR beta sequencing, which was carried out in a high-throughput format. In contrast to the negatively isolated CD8+ and CD4+ T cells, TEMRA cells were FACS-enriched. This clonotype was detected only once. After extraction with the RNeasy kit, about 0.5 to 1 ug of the RNA was reverse transcribed using random hexamers. TCR beta CDR3 was amplified by immunoSEQ multiplex PCR. This amplification extended across 54 Vbeta and 13 Jbeta segments. MiXCR, applied by TCRdb to the immunoSEQ multiplex PCR reads, yields one record per CDR3 protein. The sample carries 200,000 or so distinct CDR3 sequences, around 96% recorded once. The clonotype comes from a human donor with multiple sclerosis. What was sequenced was CD4+ T cells from PBMCs.

CDR3 region: CASRTDRGNSGYTF. CDR3 nucleotide sequence: TGTGCCAGCAGAACAGACAGGGGAAATTCGGGCTACACCTTC. This rearrangement joins TRBV6-5 to TRBJ1-2, with TRBD1 matching over 8 bases. The CDR3 runs to 14 residues. The V and J ends lost 6 bases and 8 bases, in that order; junction bases with no gene match: 11. From germline, CDR1 is MNHEY and CDR2 SVGAGI.